The 27 T cell receptor beta chains in this list originate from one sample, sequenced in a study of T cell responses to AZD1222 COVID-19 vaccine. This table comes from immunoSEQ multiplex PCR, and its TCRdb copy is limited to in-frame clones, with some not included. The sample shows 150,000 to 250,000 clones, approximately 93% of them seen only once. The source material was peripheral blood, sampled 28 days after the second AZD1222 dose. The source of these receptors is an adult who received the AZD1222 COVID-19 vaccine.

This rearrangement joins TRBV6-4 to TRBJ1-2; TRBD1 matches 8 bases. There are 14 residues in the CDR3. The germline V gene encodes CDR1 MRHNA and CDR2 SNTAGT. Trimming at V came to 3 bases and at J to 3 bases, leaving 3 bases not matched to a gene. Here the CDR3 DNA reads TGTGCCAGCAGTGATGACAGGGGTGACTATGGCTACACCTTC. It yields the protein CASSDDRGDYGYTF.

This rearrangement joins TRBV9 to TRBJ2-2; TRBD1 aligns across 7 bases. V lost 2 bases and J lost 5; bases outside the gene matches: 9. This CDR3 is built from 16 residues. The germline V gene encodes CDR1 SGDLS and CDR2 YYNGEE. CDR3 coding DNA: TGTGCCAGCAGCGTGACAGGGACAACGGGTACCGGGGAGCTGTTTTTT. This gives the protein CASSVTGTTGTGELFF.

The chain has TRBV3-1 (or the pseudogene TRBV3-2) and TRBJ1-1; D call uncertain. The CDR3 is made up of 14 amino acids. Germline V gene data show CDR1 as LGHDT and CDR2 as YNNKEL (reference sequence). V was pared by 1 base and J by 8 bases, with 14 bases between. The CDR3 loop reads CASSQVSAGAEAFF. CDR3 nucleotides: TGTGCCAGCAGCCAAGTTTCGGCGGGAGCCGAAGCTTTCTTT.

J is TRBJ2-1 and V is TRBV15; the match to TRBD2 covers 11 bases. The CDR3 loop spans 18 amino acids. The junction had 15 bases not matched to a gene; V was cut back by 4 bases and J by 7 bases. Per germline, CDR1 LNHNV and CDR2 YYDKDF (reference sequence). CDR3 amino acids: CATSIRVIRLAGNNEQFF. The CDR3 region has the DNA TGTGCCACCAGCATCAGAGTGATAAGACTAGCGGGGAATAATGAGCAGTTCTTC.

The chain links TRBV28 to TRBJ1-2; no firm D call. Germline V gene data show CDR1 as MDHEN and CDR2 as SYDVKM. CDR3 length equals 13 residues. V shed 7 bases and J shed 5 bases, with 14 bases lying between them. The CDR3 bases are TGTGCCAGCACCGTTGCTAGCAAATATGGCTACACCTTC. Amino acids: CASTVASKYGYTF.

The gene calls are TRBV28 and TRBJ1-6; 8 positions match TRBD1. Germline V gene data show CDR1 as MDHEN and CDR2 as SYDVKM. V lost 7 bases and J lost 7; bases outside the gene matches: 6. This CDR3 has 14 residues. DNA for the CDR3: TGTGCCAGCACCCCTGGACAGGGAAATTCACCCCTCCACTTT. It is translated as CASTPGQGNSPLHF.

This rearrangement joins TRBV19 to TRBJ1-2; tentative D call: TRBD1 (5 bases). Trimming cost V 10 bases and J 4 bases, with 16 bases left between them. The CDR3 runs to 13 residues. CDR1 and CDR2 (germline): LNHDA, SQIVND (reference sequence). The CDR3 loop is CATQSGGTYGYTF. In DNA, the CDR3 is TGTGCCACTCAATCGGGGGGGACCTATGGCTACACCTTC.

In nucleotides, the CDR3 is TGTGCCAGCAGCCCAGCGAACACTGAAGCTTTCTTT. It encodes CASSPANTEAFF. This sequence joins TRBV2 and TRBJ1-1; D is undetermined. CDR1 is SNHLY, CDR2 FYNNEI, per germline. The CDR3 is made up of 12 amino acids. The V end lost 6 bases, the J end lost 1 base, and 6 bases lay between the germline ends.

This chain joins TRBV29-1 and TRBJ1-1; TRBD1 might be the D (5 bases). Per the germline V gene, CDR1 is SQVTM and CDR2 is ANQGSEA. This CDR3 has 13 residues. V lost 7 bases to trimming and J lost 7 bases, with 19 bases between them. CDR3: CSARGESLFEAFF. For the CDR3, the DNA is TGCAGCGCTAGAGGGGAGAGTTTATTTGAAGCTTTCTTT.

The J gene is TRBJ1-2, the V gene TRBV5-1; D remains ambiguous. The V and J ends lost 1 base and 4 bases respectively, with 11 bases between them. The CDR3 consists of 14 residues. Germline CDR1 and CDR2: SGHRS and YFSETQ. For the CDR3, the DNA is TGCGCCAGCAGCTTGTCAGGCGGCAGCTATGGCTACACCTTC. Amino acid sequence: CASSLSGGSYGYTF.

The rearrangement uses TRBV7-9 and TRBJ1-2; a possible D gene is TRBD1 (6 bases). The CDR3 is 13 residues long. The ends were cut back, 7 bases at V and 8 bases at J, with 17 bases in the middle. The germline CDR1 and CDR2 sequences are SEHNR and FQNEAQ (reference sequence). CDR3 bases: TGTGCCAGCACCTTGGGGGGGGCGTTCGGCTACACCTTC. It specifies CASTLGGAFGYTF.

This clone was counted once. CDR3: CATSRDSGIGELFF. The CDR3 DNA sequence: TGTGCCACCAGCAGAGATTCAGGGATAGGGGAGCTGTTTTTT. This chain uses TRBV15 with TRBJ2-2; D possibly corresponds to TRBD1 (5 bases). CDR1 is LNHNV, CDR2 YYDKDF, per germline (reference sequence). Trimming cost V 0 bases and J 8 bases, with 10 bases left between them. The CDR3 sequence is 14 residues long.

This chain joins TRBV19 and TRBJ1-4; possibly TRBD1 for D (6 bases). The V gene lost 7 bases and the J gene lost 8 bases, with 17 bases spanning the gap. Germline V gene data show CDR1 as LNHDA and CDR2 as SQIVND (reference sequence). The CDR3 spans 14 residues. The CDR3 spells CASKKGDSREKLFF. The CDR3 DNA reads as TGTGCCAGTAAGAAGGGGGATTCTCGGGAAAAACTGTTTTTT. Full variable domain (missing parts from reference TRBV19 and TRBJ1-4): DGGITQSPKYLFRKEGQNVTLSCEQNLNHDAMYWYRQDPGQGLRLIYYSQIVNDFQKGDIAEGYSVSREKKESFPLTVTSAQKNPTAFYLCASKKGDSREKLFFGSGTQLSVL.

This chain joins TRBV7-2 and TRBJ2-7; 7 bases are a match to TRBD1. Germline V gene lookup returns CDR1 SGHTA and CDR2 FQGNSA. This CDR3 has 16 residues. The trim removed 4 bases at V and 7 bases at J, leaving 16 bases unmatched. CDR3 region: CASSSPLDRAGEEQYF. In nucleotides, the CDR3 is TGTGCCAGCAGCTCCCCCCTTGACAGGGCAGGGGAGGAGCAGTACTTC. Full variable domain (outside the CDR3, taken from reference TRBV7-2 and TRBJ2-7): GAGVSQSPSNKVTEKGKDVELRCDPISGHTALYWYRQSLGQGLEFLIYFQGNSAPDKSGLPSDRFSAERTGGSVSTLTIQRTQQEDSAVYLCASSSPLDRAGEEQYFGPGTRLTVT.

This clone was counted a single time. The rearrangement uses TRBV10-2 and TRBJ2-5; 8 bases map to TRBD1. The V and J ends lost 6 bases and 9 bases, in that order; junction bases with no gene match: 12. This CDR3 comprises 14 residues. Germline V CDR1 and CDR2: WSHSY, SAAADI. The CDR3 loop is CASRDGQGIRAQYF. As DNA, the CDR3 is TGCGCCAGCAGGGATGGACAGGGTATTAGAGCCCAGTACTTC.

The chain uses TRBV6-4 and TRBJ2-7; D is uncertain. The V end was cut by 8 bases, the J end by 9 bases, with 14 bases between. The length of the CDR3 is 11 residues. Germline CDR1 is MRHNA and CDR2 is SNTAGT. Here the CDR3 reads CASHCESRQYF. CDR3 in DNA: TGTGCCAGCCACTGTGAAAGCCGGCAGTACTTC.

The V call is TRBV10-3, the J call TRBJ1-1; no definite D call. This CDR3 region has 15 residues. CDR1 ENHRY and CDR2 SYGVKD come from the germline V gene. V was cut by 4 bases and J by 0 bases, with 12 bases left in between. The CDR3 nucleotides read TGTGCCATCAGTGGACTACAGAACATGAACACTGAAGCTTTCTTT. It translates to CAISGLQNMNTEAFF.

The chain uses TRBV5-1 and TRBJ1-2, with 7 bases matching TRBD1. The CDR3 totals 14 residues. V lost 3 bases to trimming and J lost 5 bases; unmatched junction nucleotides: 7. The V gene's germline CDR1 is SGHRS and CDR2 YFSETQ. The CDR3 sequence: CASSSDRVQYGYTF. The CDR3 nucleotides are TGCGCCAGCAGCTCCGACAGGGTACAATATGGCTACACCTTC.

The chain uses TRBV2 and TRBJ1-4; 8 bases match TRBD1. The germline gives CDR1 SNHLY, CDR2 FYNNEI. The CDR3 totals 14 residues. The V and J ends lost 7 bases and 8 bases, in that order; junction bases with no gene match: 9. CDR3 coding DNA: TGTGCCAGCATTCCCGGGACAGGTGGAGAAAAACTGTTTTTT. This gives the protein CASIPGTGGEKLFF.

The J gene is TRBJ2-6, the V gene TRBV27; 9 bases line up with TRBD1. This CDR3 contains 17 residues. The V and J ends lost 5 bases and 2 bases, in that order; junction bases with no gene match: 7. CDR1 and CDR2 from the germline V gene are MNHEY and SMNVEV (reference sequence). This chain's CDR3 is CASSHRDRVAGANVLTF. The CDR3 nucleotides are TGTGCCAGCAGTCACCGGGACAGGGTAGCTGGGGCCAACGTCCTGACTTTC.

The CDR3 DNA is TGTGCCAGCAGCTTACTGGACGAAGAAGCTTTCTTT. Translating gives CASSLLDEEAFF. The chain recombines TRBV2 with TRBJ1-1; no firm D call. V was trimmed by 6 bases and J by 8 bases, leaving 13 bases between them. Germline loops: CDR1 SNHLY, CDR2 FYNNEI. The CDR3 sequence is 12 residues long.

The chain joins TRBV6-5 to TRBJ2-1; 7 nucleotides line up with TRBD2. Germline trimming cut 6 bases from V and 4 bases from J; bases unmatched to any gene: 3. The germline V gene has CDR1 MNHEY and CDR2 SVGAGI. The CDR3 is made up of 13 amino acids. The CDR3 nucleotides are TGTGCCAGCAGCTCGGGACTATACAATGAGCAGTTCTTC. Translation: CASSSGLYNEQFF.

The chain employs TRBV30 and TRBJ1-5; no clear D. This CDR3 comprises 13 residues. Germline CDR1 GTSNPN, CDR2 SVGIG (reference sequence). V lost 2 bases to trimming and J lost 3 bases, with 8 bases between them. The CDR3 DNA reads as TGTGCCTGGAGTAGACAAAACAATCAGCCCCAGCATTTT. It encodes CAWSRQNNQPQHF.

This rearrangement joins TRBV27 to TRBJ2-5; 7 positions agree with TRBD1. Losses at the gene ends were 6 bases for V and 2 bases for J; bases not matched to a gene: 6. Germline V lookup: CDR1 MNHEY, CDR2 SMNVEV (reference sequence). The CDR3 consists of 14 residues. The CDR3 DNA is TGTGCCAGCAGGTTAACAGGGGCGCAAGAGACCCAGTACTTC. Its protein product is CASRLTGAQETQYF.

This sequence joins TRBV21-1 and TRBJ1-5. TRBV21-1 is marked as a pseudogene. This CDR3 has 14 residues. The DNA for the CDR3 is TGTGCCAGCGGGGGGCAGCCGCCTGGCCAGCCCCAGCATTTT. Its protein is CASGGQPPGQPQHF.

With regard to this clone: Other DNA sequences in the sample encode the same CDR3. This chain links TRBV20-1 with TRBJ1-1; unclear D gene. Germline V CDR1 and CDR2: DFQATT, SNEGSKA (reference sequence). V lost 3 bases and J 1 base, leaving 3 bases between the germline ends. The CDR3 spans 11 residues. This chain's CDR3 is CSARQNTEAFF. Here the CDR3 DNA reads TGCAGTGCTAGGCAGAACACTGAAGCTTTCTTT.

The chain is built from TRBV6-5 and TRBJ1-2; 8 bases map to TRBD1. The CDR3 runs 14 residues. V was clipped by 4 bases and J by 8 bases; unmatched bases: 9. CDR1 and CDR2 (germline): MNHEY, SVGAGI. CDR3 DNA: TGTGCCAGCAGTTCTATAGACAGGGGTGGAGGCTACACCTTC. Amino acids: CASSSIDRGGGYTF.